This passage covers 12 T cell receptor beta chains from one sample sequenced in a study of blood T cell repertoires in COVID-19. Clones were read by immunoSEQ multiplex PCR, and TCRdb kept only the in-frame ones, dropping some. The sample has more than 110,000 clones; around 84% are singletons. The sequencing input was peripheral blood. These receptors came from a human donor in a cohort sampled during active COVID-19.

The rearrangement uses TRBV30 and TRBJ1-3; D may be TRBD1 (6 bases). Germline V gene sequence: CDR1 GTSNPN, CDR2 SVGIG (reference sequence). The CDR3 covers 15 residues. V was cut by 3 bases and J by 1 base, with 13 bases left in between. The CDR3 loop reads CAWSGLGGSGNTIYF. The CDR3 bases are TGTGCCTGGAGCGGTCTAGGGGGTTCTGGAAACACCATATATTTT.

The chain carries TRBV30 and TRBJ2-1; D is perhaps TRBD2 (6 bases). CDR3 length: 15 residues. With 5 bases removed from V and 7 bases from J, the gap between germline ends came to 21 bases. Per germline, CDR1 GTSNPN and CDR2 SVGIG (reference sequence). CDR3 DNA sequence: TGTGCCTGGTGCGAAGAGCCCCTCGGGGGTAATGAGCAGTTCTTC. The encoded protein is CAWCEEPLGGNEQFF.

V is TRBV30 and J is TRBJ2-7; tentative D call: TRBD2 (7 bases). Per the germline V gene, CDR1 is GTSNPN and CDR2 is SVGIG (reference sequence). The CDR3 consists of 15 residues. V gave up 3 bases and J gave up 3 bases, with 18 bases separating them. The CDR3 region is CAWSPAGGPFYEQYF. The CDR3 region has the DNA TGTGCCTGGAGCCCAGCCGGGGGGCCTTTCTACGAGCAGTACTTC.

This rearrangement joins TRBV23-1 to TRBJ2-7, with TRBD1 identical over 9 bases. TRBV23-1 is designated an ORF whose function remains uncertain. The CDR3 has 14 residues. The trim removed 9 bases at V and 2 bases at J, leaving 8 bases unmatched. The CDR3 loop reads CARSPGQGTYEQYF. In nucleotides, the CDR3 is TGCGCCAGATCCCCGGGACAGGGAACCTACGAGCAGTACTTC.

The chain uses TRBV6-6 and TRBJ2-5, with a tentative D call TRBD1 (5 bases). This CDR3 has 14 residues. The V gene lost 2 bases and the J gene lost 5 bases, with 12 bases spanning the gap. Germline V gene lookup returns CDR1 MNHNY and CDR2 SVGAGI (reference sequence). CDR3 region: CASSYAGPGETQYF. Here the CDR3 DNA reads TGTGCCAGCAGTTACGCAGGGCCGGGTGAGACCCAGTACTTC.

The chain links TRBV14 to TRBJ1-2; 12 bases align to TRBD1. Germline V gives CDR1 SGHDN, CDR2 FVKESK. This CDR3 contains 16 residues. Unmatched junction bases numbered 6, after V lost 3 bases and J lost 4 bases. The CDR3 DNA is TGTGCCAGCAGCCACGGGACAGGGGGCTCTAGCTATGGCTACACCTTC. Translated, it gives CASSHGTGGSSYGYTF.

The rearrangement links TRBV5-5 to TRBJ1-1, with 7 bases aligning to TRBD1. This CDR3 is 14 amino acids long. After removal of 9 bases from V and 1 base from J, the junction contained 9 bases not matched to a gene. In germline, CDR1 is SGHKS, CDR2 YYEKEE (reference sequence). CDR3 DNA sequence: TGTGCCACCAAACAGGGGCCATCGAACACTGAAGCTTTCTTT. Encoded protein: CATKQGPSNTEAFF.

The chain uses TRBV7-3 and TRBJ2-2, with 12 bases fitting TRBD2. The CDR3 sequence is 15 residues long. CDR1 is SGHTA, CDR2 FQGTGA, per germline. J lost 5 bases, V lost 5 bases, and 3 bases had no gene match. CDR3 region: CASSPGLAGTGELFF. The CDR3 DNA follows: TGTGCCAGCAGCCCTGGACTAGCGGGAACCGGGGAGCTGTTTTTT.

CDR3 region: CASSQVTPRVEQFF. Written as DNA, the CDR3 is TGCGCCAGCAGCCAAGTCACTCCGAGGGTTGAGCAGTTCTTC. The chain couples TRBV4-1 to TRBJ2-1; tentatively, D is TRBD2 (5 bases). This CDR3 is 14 amino acids long. The V end lost 1 base, the J end lost 9 bases, and 13 bases lay between the germline ends. Germline V gene sequence: CDR1 MGHRA, CDR2 YSYEKL.

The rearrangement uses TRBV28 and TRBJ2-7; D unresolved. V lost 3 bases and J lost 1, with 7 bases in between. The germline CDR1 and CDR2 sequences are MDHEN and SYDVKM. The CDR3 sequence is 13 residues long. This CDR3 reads CASSFLESYEQYF. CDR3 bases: TGTGCCAGCAGTTTTCTCGAGTCCTACGAGCAGTACTTC.

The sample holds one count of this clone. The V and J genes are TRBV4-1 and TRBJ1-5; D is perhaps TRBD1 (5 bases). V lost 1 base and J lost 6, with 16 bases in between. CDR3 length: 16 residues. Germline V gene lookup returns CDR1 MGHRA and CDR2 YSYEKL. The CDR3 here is CASSQVRAGGTQPQHF. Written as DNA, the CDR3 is TGCGCCAGCAGCCAAGTCAGGGCCGGGGGGACTCAGCCCCAGCATTTT.

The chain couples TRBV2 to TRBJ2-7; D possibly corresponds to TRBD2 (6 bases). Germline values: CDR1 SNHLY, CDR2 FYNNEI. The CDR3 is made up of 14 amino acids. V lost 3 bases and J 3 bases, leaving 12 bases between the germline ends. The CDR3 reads CASSEEGGLYEQYF. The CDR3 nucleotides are TGTGCCAGCAGTGAGGAGGGCGGTCTCTACGAGCAGTACTTC.